These 9 T cell receptor beta chains were sequenced from one sample in a study of cytomegalovirus exposure and HLA in healthy donors. The primer mix had 60 Vbeta and 13 Jbeta primers. Data came from immunoSEQ multiplex PCR; TCRdb stores just in-frame clones and leaves some out. In the table there are around 120,000 clones, roughly 79% of which are singletons. The sample taken for sequencing was PBMCs. These receptors were taken from a woman between 35 and 50 years old in good health and CMV-seronegative.

The chain couples TRBV30 to TRBJ1-6; D gene ambiguous. From germline, CDR1 is GTSNPN and CDR2 SVGIG (reference sequence). Trimming shortened V by 1 base and J by 16 bases, and 23 bases separated the two germline ends. This CDR3 comprises 15 residues. CDR3 loop: CAWSEQRWLRKRLHF. As DNA, the CDR3 is TGTGCCTGGAGTGAACAAAGGTGGTTGAGGAAACGTCTCCACTTT.

This clone has a handful of counts. This rearrangement joins TRBV2 to TRBJ2-3, with TRBD1 identical over 9 bases. CDR1 and CDR2 from the germline V gene are SNHLY and FYNNEI. The CDR3 is 15 amino acids. J was trimmed by 3 bases and V by 6 bases; bases with no gene match: 7. In DNA, the CDR3 is TGTGCCAGCAGGAGAGGGACAGGGTGGACAGATACGCAGTATTTT. Translation: CASRRGTGWTDTQYF.

This chain uses TRBV28 with TRBJ1-1; weak D call: TRBD1 (5 bases). CDR1 is MDHEN and CDR2 is SYDVKM in the germline V gene. V was shortened by 5 bases and J by 1 base, with 17 bases between the two germline ends. The CDR3 consists of 16 residues. CDR3 bases: TGTGCCAGCAGTCTCGGCGGGGGGGGGTGGAACACTGAAGCTTTCTTT. Encoded protein: CASSLGGGGWNTEAFF.

The rearrangement uses TRBV27 and TRBJ2-5, with TRBD2 matching 10 bases. The CDR3 has 19 residues. The trim removed 2 bases at V and 0 bases at J, leaving 12 bases unmatched. CDR1 and CDR2 from the germline V gene are MNHEY and SMNVEV (reference sequence). CDR3 in DNA: TGTGCCAGCAGTTTACGGAGAGCGGGAGGGCCCAAGTACCAAGAGACCCAGTACTTC. Protein product: CASSLRRAGGPKYQETQYF.

The chain employs TRBV6-1 and TRBJ1-2, with TRBD1 matching 7 bases. V dropped 2 bases and J dropped 7; count of bases not matched to a gene: 10. The CDR3 contains 15 residues. Per germline, CDR1 MNHNS and CDR2 SASEGT. The CDR3 DNA reads as TGTGCCAGCAGTGAAATCGGCAGGGGGGTAGGTGGCTACACCTTC. Protein product: CASSEIGRGVGGYTF.

The chain couples TRBV7-3 to TRBJ1-2; 7 positions match TRBD1. Germline V gives CDR1 SGHTA, CDR2 FQGTGA. V lost 5 bases and J lost 5; bases outside the gene matches: 11. The CDR3 spans 15 residues. CDR3 loop: CASSPTSQGDYGYTF. Here the CDR3 DNA reads TGTGCCAGCAGCCCCACTTCCCAGGGGGATTATGGCTACACCTTC.

The CDR3 region is CAWSGTPGDSEQFF. The CDR3 nucleotides read TGTGCCTGGAGCGGGACACCAGGTGATAGTGAGCAGTTCTTC. The chain joins TRBV30 to TRBJ2-1; D possibly corresponds to TRBD1 (6 bases). Germline CDR1 and CDR2: GTSNPN and SVGIG (reference sequence). Trimming removed 3 bases at V and 9 bases at J, with 18 bases between. The CDR3 consists of 14 residues. The variable domain in full, completed from reference TRBV30 and TRBJ2-1, reads SQTIHQWPATLVQPVGSPLSLECTVEGTSNPNLYWYRQAAGRGLQLLFYSVGIGQISSEVPQNLSASRPQDRQFILSSKKLLLSDSGFYLCAWSGTPGDSEQFFGPGTRLTVL.

This CDR3 is CASRETRGGRV. CDR3 bases: TGTGCCAGCAGAGAGACGCGGGGGGGCAGGGTC. J is TRBJ2-7 and V is TRBV9, with 9 positions matching TRBD2. There are 11 residues in the CDR3. The germline V gene has CDR1 SGDLS and CDR2 YYNGEE.

CDR3: CAWSVRTGGTQPQHF. As DNA, the CDR3 is TGTGCCTGGAGTGTAAGAACAGGGGGTACACAGCCCCAGCATTTT. This chain links TRBV30 with TRBJ1-5, with 8 bases fitting TRBD1. Looked up from germline, CDR1 is GTSNPN and CDR2 is SVGIG (reference sequence). The CDR3 runs 15 residues. V trimming: 0 bases; J trimming: 7 bases; junction bases outside the gene matches: 8.